The 27 T cell receptor beta chains below all came from one sample that was sequenced in a study of blood T cell repertoires in COVID-19 (dated by TCRdb to the early 2020s). Receptor libraries were prepared by the immunoSEQ multiplex PCR assay. The source is immuneACCESS, and TCRdb retained only in-frame sequences with V and J called. Part of the clones is not carried over; for the studies checked, unresolved V genes explain less than half of this, and the remainder is unexplained. This sample is represented by roughly 200,000 clones; about four fifths of them were singletons. The ten largest clones take up around 4.4% of the sample. Sample: peripheral blood. These receptors came from a man between 45 and 60 years old with active or convalescent COVID-19.

The chain recombines TRBV7-9 with TRBJ2-3; 7 bases fit TRBD1. The junction had 7 bases not matched to a gene; V was cut back by 5 bases and J by 5 bases. Germline loops: CDR1 SEHNR, CDR2 FQNEAQ (reference sequence). CDR3 length: 14 amino acids. The CDR3 spells CASSLTGAVDTQYF. The CDR3 DNA sequence: TGTGCCAGCAGCCTCACAGGGGCGGTAGATACGCAGTATTTT. Full variable domain (outside the CDR3, taken from reference TRBV7-9 and TRBJ2-3): DTGVSQNPRHKITKRGQNVTFRCDPISEHNRLYWYRQTLGQGPEFLTYFQNEAQLEKSRLLSDRFSAERPKGSFSTLEIQRTEQGDSAMYLCASSLTGAVDTQYFGPGTRLTVL.

The chain links TRBV6-5 to TRBJ1-1; no clear D gene. Deletions cut 5 bases from V and 1 base from J, with 14 bases between. There are 15 residues in the CDR3. Germline V lookup: CDR1 MNHEY, CDR2 SVGAGI. In nucleotides, the CDR3 is TGTGCCAGCAGTCCCCACTTGTCTTGGAACACTGAAGCTTTCTTT. This codes for CASSPHLSWNTEAFF.

The genes are TRBV30 and TRBJ2-7; D may be TRBD2 (7 bases). Germline assignment: CDR1 GTSNPN and CDR2 SVGIG (reference sequence). This CDR3 is built from 17 residues. Trimming shortened V by 0 bases and J by 4 bases, and 22 bases separated the two germline ends. The CDR3 sequence is CAWSVRRGAYHSYEQYF. CDR3 DNA sequence: TGTGCCTGGAGTGTACGACGGGGGGCCTACCATTCTTACGAGCAGTACTTC.

The rearrangement uses TRBV7-2 and TRBJ2-5; the D is unclear. Germline V gene lookup returns CDR1 SGHTA and CDR2 FQGNSA. CDR3 length: 11 amino acids. Trimming took off 6 bases at V and 2 bases at J, with 4 bases between the two ends. The CDR3 nucleotides are TGTGCCAGCAGGGCTCAAGAGACCCAGTACTTC. Protein: CASRAQETQYF.

CDR3 protein: CATQSSGQGFRSYTF. The CDR3 coding sequence is TGTGCCACCCAAAGTTCGGGACAGGGGTTTCGGAGCTACACCTTC. V and J are TRBV27 and TRBJ1-2; 10 bases are a match to TRBD1. CDR1 and CDR2 from the germline V gene are MNHEY and SMNVEV (reference sequence). This CDR3 has 15 residues. Trimming removed 10 bases from V and 9 bases from J; junction bases left unmatched: 17.

The chain recombines TRBV7-9 with TRBJ2-1; 15 bases are a match to TRBD2. The CDR3 sequence is 15 residues long. Trimming took 4 bases from V and 9 from J; bases not matched to a gene: 4. Germline CDR1 is SEHNR and CDR2 is FQNEAQ (reference sequence). CDR3 nucleotide sequence: TGTGCCAGCAGCTCGGGACTAGCGGGGGGACTTGAGCAGTTCTTC. Translating it yields CASSSGLAGGLEQFF.

This chain uses TRBV18 with TRBJ1-4, with 7 bases matching TRBD1. CDR1 is KGHSH, CDR2 LQKENI, per germline. The length of the CDR3 is 15 residues. V dropped 0 bases and J dropped 5; count of bases not matched to a gene: 3. The CDR3 nucleotides are TGTGCCAGCTCACCACCTAAAGGGGGCAATGAAAAACTGTTTTTT. This translates into CASSPPKGGNEKLFF.

A single count supports this clone. The chain uses TRBV9 and TRBJ2-5, with D perhaps TRBD1 (6 bases). The CDR3 loop spans 20 amino acids. The germline V gene has CDR1 SGDLS and CDR2 YYNGEE. V dropped 0 bases and J dropped 1 base, with 25 bases sitting between them. The CDR3 is CASSVGVGALLGAVQETQYF. DNA of the CDR3: TGTGCCAGCAGCGTAGGCGTGGGGGCCTTGTTAGGGGCGGTCCAAGAGACCCAGTACTTC.

This clone showed up just once. V usage is TRBV19 and J usage is TRBJ1-3; D is ambiguous. Between the trimmed V and J ends, which lost 3 bases and 0 bases, there was a span of 12 bases. This CDR3 is built from 16 residues. Per the germline V gene, CDR1 is LNHDA and CDR2 is SQIVND (reference sequence). The CDR3 reads CASSIGGTGSGNTIYF. The CDR3 DNA reads as TGTGCCAGTAGTATCGGTGGCACGGGCTCTGGAAACACCATATATTTT.

The chain has TRBV2 and TRBJ2-3, with 9 nucleotides matching TRBD2. The CDR3 is 16 amino acids. Germline loops: CDR1 SNHLY, CDR2 FYNNEI. J gave up 6 bases and V 5 bases, and 12 bases lay outside the gene matches. The CDR3 is CASSSDSGGAPDTQYF. The DNA for the CDR3 is TGTGCCAGCAGTTCCGATAGCGGGGGCGCCCCTGATACGCAGTATTTT. Together with reference TRBV2 and TRBJ2-3, the CDR3 gives the full variable domain: EPEVTQTPSHQVTQMGQEVILRCVPISNHLYFYWYRQILGQKVEFLVSFYNNEISEKSEIFDDQFSVERPDGSNFTLKIRSTKLEDSAMYFCASSSDSGGAPDTQYFGPGTRLTVL.

This clone was observed a handful of times. The V gene is TRBV6-5, the J gene TRBJ1-6, with 7 bases that match TRBD1. The CDR3 is 15 amino acids. V trimming: 1 base; J trimming: 7 bases; junction bases outside the gene matches: 4. CDR1 and CDR2 (germline): MNHEY, SVGAGI. In DNA, the CDR3 is TGTGCCAGCAGTTACTTGGGACAGCCGAATTCACCCCTCCACTTT. As protein: CASSYLGQPNSPLHF.

Written as DNA, the CDR3 is TGTGCCAGTAGTAAGCAAGCTAGACAGGGAGGAGAGACCCAGTACTTC. Its protein product is CASSKQARQGGETQYF. The J gene is TRBJ2-5, the V gene TRBV19; weak D call: TRBD1 (7 bases). V lost 4 bases to trimming and J lost 4 bases, with 19 bases between them. Germline lookup yields CDR1 LNHDA and CDR2 SQIVND (reference sequence). This CDR3 is 16 amino acids long.

The chain recombines TRBV7-2 with TRBJ1-2, with unresolved D. The CDR3 spans 13 residues. V lost 5 bases to trimming and J lost 3 bases, with 10 bases between them. Germline V lookup: CDR1 SGHTA, CDR2 FQGNSA. The CDR3 DNA reads TGTGCCAGCAGCCGCGGGGAGGACTATGGCTACACCTTC. Residues: CASSRGEDYGYTF.

J is TRBJ1-4 and V is TRBV10-3; no clear D. V was pared by 3 bases and J by 6 bases, with 8 bases between. This CDR3 comprises 13 residues. CDR1 ENHRY and CDR2 SYGVKD come from the germline V gene. The CDR3 protein is CAISERVDEKLFF. CDR3 nucleotide sequence: TGTGCCATCAGTGAAAGAGTGGATGAAAAACTGTTTTTT.

The J gene is TRBJ1-2, the V gene TRBV27; 7 positions agree with TRBD1. Unmatched junction bases numbered 9, after V lost 3 bases and J lost 5 bases. Per germline, CDR1 MNHEY and CDR2 SMNVEV (reference sequence). The CDR3 extends over 15 amino acids. CDR3 nucleotides: TGTGCCAGCAGTTTCGACAGGGTGTCTGGGTATGGCTACACCTTC. Amino acids: CASSFDRVSGYGYTF.

The genes are TRBV4-1 and TRBJ2-5; no firm D call. CDR1 is MGHRA, CDR2 YSYEKL, per germline. The CDR3 is made up of 14 amino acids. The V gene lost 3 bases and the J gene lost 4 bases, with 12 bases spanning the gap. DNA for the CDR3: TGCGCCAGCAGCCAGGGCTTGGGTAGAGAGACCCAGTACTTC. Amino acid sequence: CASSQGLGRETQYF.

The chain uses TRBV28 and TRBJ1-2; weak D call: TRBD1 (6 bases). Germline CDR1 and CDR2: MDHEN and SYDVKM. The CDR3 has 15 residues. Trimming left V 7 bases short and J 4 bases short, with 19 bases between. The CDR3 here is CASIRPGTLGYGYTF. The DNA of the CDR3 is TGTGCCAGCATCCGACCCGGGACATTGGGCTATGGCTACACCTTC.

The chain employs TRBV5-1 and TRBJ2-3, with 7 bases matching TRBD2. This CDR3 comprises 14 residues. Per the germline V gene, CDR1 is SGHRS and CDR2 is YFSETQ. V gave up 7 bases and J gave up 2 bases; unmatched junction bases: 7. The CDR3 loop reads CASLKGLDTDTQYF. CDR3 sequence (DNA): TGCGCCAGCCTGAAAGGACTAGACACAGATACGCAGTATTTT.

This clone came up a few times. The chain uses TRBV6-6 and TRBJ2-4, with D possibly being TRBD1 (5 bases). The germline V gene has CDR1 MNHNY and CDR2 SVGAGI (reference sequence). This CDR3 is 15 amino acids long. V was pared by 5 bases and J by 0 bases, with 11 bases between. The CDR3 DNA sequence: TGTGCCAGCAGTCCCCTGGGGCTAGCCAAAAACATTCAGTACTTC. Translating it yields CASSPLGLAKNIQYF.

This chain links TRBV28 with TRBJ1-1; 11 bases match TRBD1. This CDR3 has 15 amino acids. Germline loops: CDR1 MDHEN, CDR2 SYDVKM. The junction had 8 bases not matched to a gene; V was cut back by 4 bases and J by 7 bases. CDR3 DNA: TGTGCCAGCAGTTCCCGGACAGGGGGCGGACTTGAAGCTTTCTTT. Translation: CASSSRTGGGLEAFF.

This clone was detected many times. The chain carries TRBV12-3 or TRBV12-4 and TRBJ1-1; D is unresolved. The ends were cut back, 3 bases at V and 11 bases at J, with 10 bases in the middle. The CDR3 contains 11 residues. CDR3 protein: CASSFGSRAFF. DNA for the CDR3: TGTGCCAGCAGTTTCGGGAGTCGCGCTTTCTTT.

CDR3 in amino acids: CASSSGRASGPHEQFF. CDR3 DNA sequence: TGTGCCAGCAGTTCAGGCCGGGCTAGCGGACCCCATGAGCAGTTCTTC. V is TRBV9 and J is TRBJ2-1, with 7 bases fitting TRBD2. The J segment lost 8 bases and the V segment lost 5 bases, leaving 16 bases of the junction unmatched. There are 16 residues in the CDR3. Germline V lookup: CDR1 SGDLS, CDR2 YYNGEE.

V usage is TRBV15 and J usage is TRBJ1-2, with a weak D call TRBD1 (6 bases). This CDR3 comprises 13 residues. The germline gives CDR1 LNHNV, CDR2 YYDKDF (reference sequence). V lost 3 bases and J lost 10, with 15 bases in between. The CDR3 sequence: CATSSTGWADYTF. CDR3 DNA: TGTGCCACCAGCAGTACAGGGTGGGCTGACTACACCTTC.

The J gene is TRBJ1-6, the V gene TRBV10-3; D is possibly TRBD1 (6 bases). CDR3 length: 14 residues. Germline values: CDR1 ENHRY, CDR2 SYGVKD. V lost 0 bases and J lost 10, with 10 bases in between. The DNA of the CDR3 is TGTGCCATCAGTGAGTCGAAGGACAGATCACCCCTCCACTTT. Its protein product is CAISESKDRSPLHF.

The J gene is TRBJ1-1, the V gene TRBV19, with D possibly being TRBD1 (5 bases). V was clipped by 6 bases and J by 1 base, with 15 bases between them. In germline, CDR1 is LNHDA, CDR2 SQIVND (reference sequence). This CDR3 is 15 amino acids long. Here the CDR3 reads CASSRLGEANTEAFF. CDR3 nucleotides: TGTGCCAGTAGCAGGTTGGGGGAGGCGAACACTGAAGCTTTCTTT.

The chain has TRBV6-2 or TRBV6-3 and TRBJ1-5, with D perhaps TRBD1 (5 bases). Germline loops: CDR1 MNHEY, CDR2 SVGEGT. CDR3 length: 15 residues. V was clipped by 4 bases and J by 6 bases, with 16 bases between them. CDR3 coding DNA: TGTGCCAGCAGTTGGGACTTTGAGGCCGGTCAGCCCCAGCATTTT. It translates to CASSWDFEAGQPQHF.

The chain combines TRBV15 with TRBJ2-1; D is ambiguous. Germline V gene lookup returns CDR1 LNHNV and CDR2 YYDKDF (reference sequence). The CDR3 is made up of 13 amino acids. V was clipped by 5 bases and J by 7 bases, with 12 bases between them. CDR3 sequence reads: CATSPGGVNEQFF. As DNA, the CDR3 is TGTGCCACCAGCCCGGGTGGCGTGAATGAGCAGTTCTTC.